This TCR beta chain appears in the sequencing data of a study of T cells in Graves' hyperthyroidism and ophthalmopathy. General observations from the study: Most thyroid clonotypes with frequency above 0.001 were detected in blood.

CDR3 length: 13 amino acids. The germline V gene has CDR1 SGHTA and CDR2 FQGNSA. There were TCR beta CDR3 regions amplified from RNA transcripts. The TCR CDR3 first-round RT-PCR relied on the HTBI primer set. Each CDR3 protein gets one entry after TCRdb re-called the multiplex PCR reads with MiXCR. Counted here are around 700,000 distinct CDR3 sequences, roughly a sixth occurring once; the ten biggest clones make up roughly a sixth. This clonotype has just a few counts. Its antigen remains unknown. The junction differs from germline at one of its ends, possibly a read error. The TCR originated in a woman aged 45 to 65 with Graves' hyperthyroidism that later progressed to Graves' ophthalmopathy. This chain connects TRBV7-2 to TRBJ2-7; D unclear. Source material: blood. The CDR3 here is CASSPFSSHEQYF. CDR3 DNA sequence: TGTGCCAGCAGCCCCTTTAGCTCCCACGAGCAGTACTTC. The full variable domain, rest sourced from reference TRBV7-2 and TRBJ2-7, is GAGVSQSPSNKVTEKGKDVELRCDPISGHTALYWYRQSLGQGLEFLIYFQGNSAPDKSGLPSDRFSAERTGGSVSTLTIQRTQQEDSAVYLCASSPFSSHEQYFGPGTRLTVT.